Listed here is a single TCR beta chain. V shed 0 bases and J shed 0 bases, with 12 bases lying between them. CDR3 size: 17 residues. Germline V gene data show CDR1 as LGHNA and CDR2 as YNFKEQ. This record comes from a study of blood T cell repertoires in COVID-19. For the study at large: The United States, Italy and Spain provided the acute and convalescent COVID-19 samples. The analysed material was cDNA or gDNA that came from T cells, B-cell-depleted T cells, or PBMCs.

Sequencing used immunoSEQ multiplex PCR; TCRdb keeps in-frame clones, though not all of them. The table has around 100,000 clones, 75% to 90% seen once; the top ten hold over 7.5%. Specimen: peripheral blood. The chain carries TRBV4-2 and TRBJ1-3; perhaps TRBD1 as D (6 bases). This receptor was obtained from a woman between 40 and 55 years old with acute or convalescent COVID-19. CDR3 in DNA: TGTGCCAGCAGCCAAGATCATAGGACAGACTCTGGAAACACCATATATTTT. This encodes CASSQDHRTDSGNTIYF.